This T cell receptor (beta chain) was sequenced for a study of T cell clonality in common variable immunodeficiency. Regarding the study as a whole: Compared with controls, CVID subjects had fewer shared TCRbeta clones.

This clone was observed many times. Its antigen is as yet unknown. Some clones are missing from TCRdb's copy, which holds only in-frame ones; the method was immunoSEQ multiplex PCR. Listed for the sample are roughly 42,000 clones, none seen a single time. This clonotype was obtained from a person aged 18 to 75 in good health. The sequenced sample was peripheral blood mononuclear cells.

The CDR3 here is CASSSGTVGSPLHF. The sequenced part of the CDR3 DNA is TGCGCCAGCAGCTCAGGGACAGTTGGTTCACCC. This chain connects TRBV5-1 to TRBJ1-6; 7 bases are a match to TRBD1. The read ends 3 residues before the CDR3 terminus; that terminus is restored from the germline J gene. V was pared by 3 bases and J by 9 bases, with 6 bases of the junction left unmatched. Per germline, CDR1 SGHRS and CDR2 YFSETQ. This CDR3 contains 14 residues.